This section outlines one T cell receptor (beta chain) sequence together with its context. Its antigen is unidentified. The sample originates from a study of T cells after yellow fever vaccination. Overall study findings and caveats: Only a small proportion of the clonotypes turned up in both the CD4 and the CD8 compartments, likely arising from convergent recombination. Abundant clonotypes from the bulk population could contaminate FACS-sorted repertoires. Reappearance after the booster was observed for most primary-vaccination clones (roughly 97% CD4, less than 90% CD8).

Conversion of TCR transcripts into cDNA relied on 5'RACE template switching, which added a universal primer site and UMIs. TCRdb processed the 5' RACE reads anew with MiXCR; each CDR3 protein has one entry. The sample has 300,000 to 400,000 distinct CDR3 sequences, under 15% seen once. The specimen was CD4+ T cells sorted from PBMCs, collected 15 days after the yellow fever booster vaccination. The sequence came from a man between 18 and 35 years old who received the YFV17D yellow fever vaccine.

This chain's CDR3 is CAISVPGTAPNYGYTF. The CDR3 nucleotides are TGTGCCATCAGCGTTCCGGGGACAGCTCCGAACTATGGCTACACCTTC. The chain couples TRBV10-3 to TRBJ1-2; 7 bases are shared with TRBD1. This CDR3 region has 16 residues. V shed 6 bases, J shed 2 bases, and the junction held 12 bases outside the gene matches. Germline V gene lookup returns CDR1 ENHRY and CDR2 SYGVKD.